There are a few counts of the clone carrying this TCR beta chain. The antigen remains unidentified. The data were obtained in a study of blood T cells in healthy people across ages. A second PCR of 7 to 11 cycles used a sample-barcoded 5' primer and a J-beta primer mix. One entry per CDR3 protein, called by TCRdb with MiXCR from the 5' RACE reads. The sample lists more than 650,000 distinct CDR3 sequences, 20% to 25% seen once, with under 25% in the top ten. Study-wide findings and caveats: The long-lived group displayed more naive CD4+ cells, plus higher diversity, than the aged donors did.

The sample comprised blood. The TCR originated in a man aged 65 to 79 in good health.

The CDR3 DNA reads as TGTGCCAGCAGAAGACAAAACCAAGAGACCCAGTACTTC. Amino acids: CASRRQNQETQYF. This chain links TRBV12-3 or TRBV12-4 with TRBJ2-5; D is unclear. V dropped 6 bases and J dropped 0 bases, with 8 bases sitting between them. The CDR3 consists of 13 residues.